This is a list of T cell receptor beta chains from one sample in a study of T cells in Graves' hyperthyroidism and ophthalmopathy. One entry per CDR3 protein, called by TCRdb with MiXCR from the multiplex PCR reads. This table has 450,000 to 700,000 distinct CDR3 sequences, about 45% appearing once. The sample taken for sequencing was peripheral blood or thyroid tissue (not recorded which). Receptors originate from a woman aged 18-30 years with Graves' hyperthyroidism. Each CDR3 is given with its conserved first and last residue. Each record gives: clone size, V gene, J gene, D gene, CDR3 DNA, CDR3 protein. The D gene is left open where the match is weak. Some rows mark clone size as missing; the rest say once, few, many or name a class of expanded clone.

once	TRBV12-3/TRBV12-4	TRBJ2-4	NA	TGTGCCAGTCTGCTTAGTAACAAAAACATTCAGTACTTC	CASLLSNKNIQYF
many	TRBV25-1	TRBJ1-2	NA	TGTGCCAGCAGTGGTACAGGGCCCCCCTATGGCTACACCTTC	CASSGTGPPYGYTF
NA	TRBV7-7	TRBJ1-5	NA	TGTGCCAGCAGCTTAAGGACGGATGACAATGAGCATTTT	CASSLRTDDNEHF
NA	TRBV25-1	TRBJ2-7	NA	TGTGCCAGCAGTGGAGGACAGTCCCACGGGCAGTACTTC	CASSGGQSHGQYF
many	TRBV10-3	TRBJ2-3	TRBD2	TGTGCCACGGGGACTAGCGGGGAGACAGATACGCAGTATTTT	CATGTSGETDTQYF
NA	TRBV7-9	TRBJ1-1	NA	TGTGCCAGCAGCCGTGAGAGGAGTGGGGCTCTCTTT	CASSRERSGALF
many	TRBV12-3/TRBV12-4	TRBJ2-7	NA	TGTGCCAGCAGTCTGTCCTCGAGGGACGAGCAGTACTTC	CASSLSSRDEQYF
many	TRBV7-8	TRBJ2-7	NA	TGTGCCAGCAGCTTAGGACGACAATCCTACGAGCAGTACTTC	CASSLGRQSYEQYF
many	TRBV12-3/TRBV12-4	TRBJ1-1	NA	TGTGCCAGCAGTTTAGGGTATTGGCCAAACCCCGGGGACACTGAAGCTTTCTTT	CASSLGYWPNPGDTEAFF
many	TRBV10-2	TRBJ2-7	NA	TGCGCCAGCAGTGATGGAACCGGTGCCTACGAGCAGTACTTC	CASSDGTGAYEQYF
once	TRBV5-6	TRBJ1-5	TRBD1	TGTGCCAGCAGCTCAACAACCGGGACAGGGCCTCAGCCCCAGCATTTT	CASSSTTGTGPQPQHF
many	TRBV24-1	TRBJ2-7	NA	TGTGCCACCAGTGATACGGGACACTACGAGCAGTACTTC	CATSDTGHYEQYF
NA	TRBV29-1	TRBJ1-1	NA	TGCAGCTTGGCTGCTGCAGCCTACACTGAAGCTTTCTTT	CSLAAAAYTEAFF
many	TRBV3-1	TRBJ1-6	NA	TGTGCCAGCAGCCAACAGGGTTTAGCACCCCTCCACTTT	CASSQQGLAPLHF
NA	TRBV29-1	TRBJ1-2	NA	TGCAGCCAAGAAATGGACAGATCTGGCTACACCTTC	CSQEMDRSGYTF
NA	TRBV27	TRBJ1-1	NA	TGTGCCAGCAGTTTAAGCGCCGGGAAAGCTTTCTTT	CASSLSAGKAFF
NA	TRBV4-2	TRBJ1-5	TRBD1	TGTGCCAGCAGCCAAGAACCAGGGGGGCAGCCCCAGCATTTT	CASSQEPGGQPQHF
many	TRBV6-5	TRBJ1-3	NA	TGTGCCAGCAGTCCGACGCGAGGGGGGACCATATATTTT	CASSPTRGGTIYF
NA	TRBV10-1	TRBJ1-5	NA	TGCGCCAGTCCCAGAGATCAGCCCCGGCATTTT	CASPRDQPRHF
NA	TRBV12-3/TRBV12-4	TRBJ2-5	NA	TGTGCCAGCAGCCCCTTTAGCGGCAGCGCCCAAGAGACCCAGTACTTC	CASSPFSGSAQETQYF
once	TRBV2	TRBJ1-2	NA	TGTGCCAGCAGTTCAGATGCTAACTATGGCTACACCTTC	CASSSDANYGYTF
NA	TRBV24-1	TRBJ1-2	TRBD1	TGTGCCACCAGTGATTCTACCGGGACAGGGGGACTCGACTATGGCTACACCTTC	CATSDSTGTGGLDYGYTF
many	TRBV4-1	TRBJ2-2	NA	TGCGCCAGCAGCCAAGGGAGTAGCTCCTACACCGGGGAGCTGTTTTTT	CASSQGSSSYTGELFF
many	TRBV6-2/TRBV6-3	TRBJ2-2	NA	TGTGCCAGCAGTTATTCATACACCGGGGAGCTGTTTTTT	CASSYSYTGELFF
few	TRBV6-2/TRBV6-3	TRBJ1-1	NA	TGTGCCAGCATGGTGGTCGGGAGAACTGAAGCTTTCTTT	CASMVVGRTEAFF
NA	TRBV20-1	TRBJ2-7	NA	TGCAGTGCCACCGGGAGCTACGAGCAGTACTTC	CSATGSYEQYF
many	TRBV19	TRBJ1-1	NA	TGTGCCAGTAGCACCACAGGGTTATTCGTTAGGGCTGAAGCTTTCTTT	CASSTTGLFVRAEAFF
NA	TRBV7-2	TRBJ2-3	NA	TGTGCCAGCAGCTTAGATCCTGGGTGGGACGATACGCAGTATTTT	CASSLDPGWDDTQYF
NA	TRBV4-1	TRBJ2-5	TRBD2	TGCGCCAGCAGCTTTAGAAATGGGCCTAGCGGGATGGCTGGGGCCCAAGAGACCCAGTACTTC	CASSFRNGPSGMAGAQETQYF
NA	TRBV29-1	TRBJ1-2	TRBD1	TGCAGCGTCGGCCTTGACAGGGAATCCTATGGCTACACCTTC	CSVGLDRESYGYTF
NA	TRBV2	TRBJ1-1	TRBD1	TGTGCCAGCAGTGAAAGGCAGGGGGATGTTTGGACTGAAGCTTTCTTT	CASSERQGDVWTEAFF
NA	TRBV20-1	TRBJ1-1	NA	TGCAGTGCTAGAGATGAAGGCGGGGAAGCTTTCTTT	CSARDEGGEAFF
NA	TRBV10-3	TRBJ2-2	NA	TGTGCCATCATGCCCGGATATAGCGGAGACGACACCGGGGAGCTGTTTTTT	CAIMPGYSGDDTGELFF
NA	TRBV7-6	TRBJ2-3	NA	TGTGCCAGCAGCAGGGGGGACGACGGGATAGTGACAGATACGCAGTATTTT	CASSRGDDGIVTDTQYF
many	TRBV5-5	TRBJ2-2	TRBD1	TGTGCCAGCAGCGGACAGGCCGGGGAGCTGTTTTTT	CASSGQAGELFF
NA	TRBV12-3/TRBV12-4	TRBJ2-5	TRBD1	TGTGCCAGCAGTGCAATCGACAGGGTCGATCAGCCCCAGTACTTC	CASSAIDRVDQPQYF
NA	TRBV9	TRBJ1-5	TRBD1	TGTGCCAGCAGCGTCGACAGGGCGCAGCCCCAGCATTTT	CASSVDRAQPQHF
many	TRBV7-3	TRBJ2-7	TRBD2	TGTGCCAGCAGCCCCTCCGGGACTAGTTTCCTCGAGCAGTACTTC	CASSPSGTSFLEQYF